This note documents a single T cell receptor (beta chain) sequence. The sample comes from a study of CD8+ T cells in alopecia areata. The CDR3 runs 14 residues. Germline V gene lookup returns CDR1 GTSNPN and CDR2 SVGIG (reference sequence). Losses at the gene ends were 3 bases for V and 5 bases for J; bases not matched to a gene: 6. The sequencing template was cDNA reverse transcribed from extracted RNA. Produced via immunoSEQ multiplex PCR; TCRdb's table is partial and in-frame only. Here the sample spans approximately 29,000 clones, roughly 80% being singletons. This TCR was recovered from a human donor with alopecia areata. Sequencing used NKG2D-low CD8+ T cells sorted from blood. J is TRBJ1-4 and V is TRBV30; 7 bases match TRBD1. The CDR3 loop is CAWSDGTVNEKLFF. CDR3 nucleotides: TGTGCCTGGAGCGACGGGACAGTAAATGAAAAACTGTTTTTT.